The 9 T cell receptor beta chains listed next were all sequenced from one sample in a study of CXCR3-negative and CXCR3-positive naive CD8 T cells. The authors made the TRB cDNA libraries by 5' RACE using UMI labels. TCRdb reanalyzed the 5' RACE reads and collapses them to one entry per CDR3 protein, without DNA. The sample totals tens of thousands of distinct CDR3 sequences. The sample taken for sequencing was memory CD8+ T cells from blood. These TCRs come from a human donor in good health. Some clones in this sample may be carry-over from other donors' samples.

The chain has TRBV7-9 and TRBJ2-7; TCRdb gives TRBD1 as the D gene, but with no DNA this cannot be confirmed. CDR3 size: 15 residues. Germline V gene lookup returns CDR1 SEHNR and CDR2 FQNEAQ (reference sequence). CDR3 region: CASSFIGGLVNEQYF.

V usage is TRBV7-9 and J usage is TRBJ2-7. CDR3 length equals 14 residues. Germline CDR1 SEHNR, CDR2 FQNEAQ (reference sequence). The CDR3 sequence is CASSREEKTYEQYF. The whole variable domain, filled in from reference TRBV7-9 and TRBJ2-7, reads DTGVSQNPRHKITKRGQNVTFRCDPISEHNRLYWYRQTLGQGPEFLTYFQNEAQLEKSRLLSDRFSAERPKGSFSTLEIQRTEQGDSAMYLCASSREEKTYEQYFGPGTRLTVT.

The gene calls are TRBV29-1 and TRBJ2-2; TCRdb's assignment of TRBD1 cannot be checked, as there is no DNA. The CDR3 totals 13 residues. CDR1 is SQVTM and CDR2 is ANQGSEA in the germline V gene. The CDR3 protein is CSVERENTGELFF.

The chain carries TRBV29-1 and TRBJ2-7; TCRdb's D gene call, TRBD1, goes unchecked for lack of DNA. The CDR3 is made up of 14 amino acids. Germline assignment: CDR1 SQVTM and CDR2 ANQGSEA. The CDR3 region is CSVESGGRANEQYF.

V gene TRBV6-6 combines with J gene TRBJ1-5. The CDR3 spans 15 residues. Per germline, CDR1 MNHNY and CDR2 SVGAGI (reference sequence). CDR3 residues: CASSYGRYSNQPQHF.

This chain uses TRBV6-2 or TRBV6-3 with TRBJ2-1; absent DNA, TCRdb's TRBD2 call cannot be checked. Looked up from germline, CDR1 is MNHEY and CDR2 is SVGEGT. The CDR3 consists of 15 residues. The CDR3: CASSPPSGGYNEQFF.

The gene calls are TRBV14 and TRBJ2-3; TCRdb calls TRBD1, which cannot be checked without DNA. Germline CDR1 and CDR2: SGHDN and FVKESK. There are 16 residues in the CDR3. This CDR3 is CASSQDMAGPADTQYF. The full variable domain, completed using reference TRBV14 and TRBJ2-3, is EAGVTQFPSHSVIEKGQTVTLRCDPISGHDNLYWYRRVMGKEIKFLLHFVKESKQDESGMPNNRFLAERTGGTYSTLKVQPAELEDSGVYFCASSQDMAGPADTQYFGPGTRLTVL.

V usage is TRBV6-5 and J usage is TRBJ2-1; TCRdb's D gene call, TRBD1, goes unchecked for lack of DNA. The CDR3 contains 15 residues. In germline, CDR1 is MNHEY, CDR2 SVGAGI. CDR3 amino acids: CASRLMDTSYNEQFF.

V gene TRBV12-3 or TRBV12-4 combines with J gene TRBJ1-5; the TRBD1 assignment by TCRdb is unverifiable without DNA. The CDR3 covers 16 residues. This chain's CDR3 is CASSPGAGGNGQPQHF.